This T cell receptor (beta chain) was sequenced in a study of T cell repertoires in cytomegalovirus infection. Study context: Both CMV infection and a matching HLA type were indicated by public TCR beta signatures.

Regarding the study as a whole: Clonotypes of TCR beta that were HLA-C-restricted and CMV-specific dominated the ex vivo response. The cumulative frequency of public TCR beta families identified carriers of CMV plus the relevant HLA.

The CDR3 sequence is 14 residues long. The ends were cut back, 3 bases at V and 4 bases at J, with 12 bases in the middle. On this clonotype itself: Its antigen remains unidentified.

TCRdb processed the reads anew with MiXCR; each CDR3 protein has one entry. The table records under 450,000 distinct CDR3 sequences, approximately 35% of them present only once. The chain has TRBV12-3 or TRBV12-4 and TRBJ1-2, with D possibly being TRBD1 (6 bases). Sequencing was performed on cultured PBMCs, taken from culture after CMV antigen stimulation. The TCR sequence derives from a human donor in good health (CMV status not recorded). Some clones in this sample may be carry-over from other donors' samples. CDR3 residues: CASSFEGVGYGYTF. The CDR3 DNA is TGTGCCAGCAGTTTTGAGGGGGTTGGCTATGGCTACACCTTC.